This T cell receptor beta chain comes out of a study of blood T cell repertoires in COVID-19. Study-wide background: T cells, B-cell-depleted T cells, or PBMCs provided the cDNA or gDNA that served as material.

Original methodology: Quantification of nucleated cells was approximated via reference gene primer amplification. Method: immunoSEQ multiplex PCR; TCRdb's copy keeps in-frame clones and lacks some. V, J and clone size are taken as reported in that table, and D and trimming were inferred from the DNA itself. This sample has around 230,000 clones, with around 86% found just once. Everyone who took part was roughly 18 to 89 years old, and they came from 20 to 25 US areas. Trimming removed 5 bases at V and 1 base at J, with 12 bases between. Looked up from germline, CDR1 is GTSNPN and CDR2 is SVGIG (reference sequence). The CDR3 length is 14 residues.

The receptor comes from a woman in her 40s with acute COVID-19. Specimen: PBMCs or T cells enriched from blood (not recorded which). The gene calls are TRBV30 and TRBJ1-3; no definite D call. CDR3 sequence reads: CAWFPQESGNTIYF. The DNA for the CDR3 is TGTGCCTGGTTTCCGCAGGAATCTGGAAACACCATATATTTT.